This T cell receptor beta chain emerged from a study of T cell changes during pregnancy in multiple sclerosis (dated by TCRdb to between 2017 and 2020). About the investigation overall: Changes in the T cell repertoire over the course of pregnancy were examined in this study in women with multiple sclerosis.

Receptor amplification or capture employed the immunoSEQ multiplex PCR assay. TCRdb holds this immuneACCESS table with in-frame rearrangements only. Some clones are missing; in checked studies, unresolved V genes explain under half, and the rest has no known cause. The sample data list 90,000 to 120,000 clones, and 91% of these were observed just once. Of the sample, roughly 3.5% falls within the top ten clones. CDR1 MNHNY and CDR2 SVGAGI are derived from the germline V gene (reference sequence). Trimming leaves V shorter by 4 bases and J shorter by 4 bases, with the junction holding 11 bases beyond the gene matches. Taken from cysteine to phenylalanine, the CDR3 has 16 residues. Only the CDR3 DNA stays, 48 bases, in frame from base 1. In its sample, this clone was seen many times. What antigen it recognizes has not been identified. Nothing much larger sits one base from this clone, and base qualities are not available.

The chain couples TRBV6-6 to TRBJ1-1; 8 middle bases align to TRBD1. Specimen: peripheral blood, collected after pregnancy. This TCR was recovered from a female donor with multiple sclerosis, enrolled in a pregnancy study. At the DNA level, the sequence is TGTGCCAGCAGTTTGGACAGGGAAGTTGGGGCCACTGAAGCTTTCTTT. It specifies CASSLDREVGATEAFF.